This paragraph reports one T cell receptor (beta chain). No antigen is known for it. Through a sample-barcoded 5' primer and a J-beta primer mix, a second PCR was run for about 7 to 12 cycles. TCRdb reprocessed the 5' RACE reads via MiXCR and lists one record per CDR3 protein. The table includes fewer than 900,000 distinct CDR3 sequences, around 49% detected once. This CDR3 has 13 residues. V shed 7 bases, J shed 3 bases, and the junction held 7 bases outside the gene matches. Germline CDR1 is DFQATT and CDR2 is SNEGSKA (reference sequence). The entry originates in a study of blood T cells in healthy people across ages. Study outcomes and limitations: Naive T cell percentage and TCR beta diversity correlated strongly. Older age coincided with a roughly linear decline in TCR beta diversity per million T cells.

V is TRBV20-1 and J is TRBJ2-3, with TRBD2 matching over 7 bases. Sample: blood. This TCR came from a woman aged 60 to 75 in good health. DNA of the CDR3: TGCAGTGTTAGTGGGACTACAACAGATACGCAGTATTTT. It translates to CSVSGTTTDTQYF.